The 5 T cell receptor beta chains in this list originate from one sample, sequenced in a study of human T cells and chemical hapten exposure (dated by TCRdb to 2020 to 2023). Libraries were made using RACE. Instrument used: NextSeq 500. In-frame beta chains were kept once TCRdb had trimmed the public reads at Q25 with fastp and called clones with MiXCR. All rows with the same CDR3 protein become a single entry with the most common DNA and genes. Present in this sample are about 200,000 distinct CDR3 sequences, around 23% of which were seen just once. In total, the top ten clones hold about 2.5% of the sample. Interpreted using the paper, the time point label stands for: patch test 3, about 24 weeks after DPC sensitization. According to the study, the label for this sample's treatment or condition signals: therapeutic diphenylcyclopropenone sensitization with weekly scalp DPC. This specimen was whole blood, taken in connection with sensitization to the hapten diphenylcyclopropenone (DPC). The receptors shown here come from a middle-aged woman with alopecia areata. Some clones in this sample may be carry-over from other donors' samples.

The genes are TRBV4-3 and TRBJ2-7; the D gene could be TRBD1 or TRBD2 (5 bases each). The germline V gene encodes CDR1 LGHNA and CDR2 YSLEER. The CDR3 is 15 residues long. Trimming left V 0 bases short and J 6 bases short, with 15 bases between. The CDR3: CASSQDPGADGEQYF. DNA for the CDR3: TGCGCCAGCAGCCAAGATCCCGGGGCAGACGGCGAGCAGTACTTC.

V and J are TRBV7-8 and TRBJ2-5; D ambiguous. Germline CDR1 is SGHVS and CDR2 is FQNEAQ. V lost 2 bases, J lost 2 bases, and 9 bases lay in between. There are 14 residues in the CDR3. CDR3 coding DNA: TGTGCCAGCAGCTTAAGGCGCAGACAAGAGACCCAGTACTTC. Its protein is CASSLRRRQETQYF.

The rearrangement joins TRBV3-1 to TRBJ2-7, with D possibly called TRBD1 or TRBD2 (5 bases each). Germline CDR1 LGHDT, CDR2 YNNKEL (reference sequence). The CDR3 runs to 14 residues. V gave up 4 bases and J gave up 5 bases, with 15 bases separating them. The CDR3 loop is CASSRGRVTNEQYF. CDR3 nucleotide sequence: TGTGCCAGCAGCCGGGGACGGGTTACGAACGAGCAGTACTTC.

This clonotype occurred a few times. This chain connects TRBV21-1 to TRBJ1-5. TRBV21-1 is shown as a pseudogene. The CDR3 is 13 residues long. The CDR3 region is CASSVLAEQPQHF. For the CDR3, the DNA is TGTGCCAGCAGCGTTTTGGCTGAACAGCCCCAGCATTTT.

This clonotype was recorded only once. The chain is built from TRBV2 and TRBJ1-2; TRBD1 matches 12 bases. Looked up from germline, CDR1 is SNHLY and CDR2 is FYNNEI. After removal of 5 bases from V and 5 bases from J, the junction contained 6 bases not matched to a gene. The CDR3 sequence is 15 residues long. CDR3 sequence reads: CASSMGQGAKYGYTF. CDR3 DNA sequence: TGTGCCAGCAGTATGGGACAGGGGGCGAAATATGGCTACACCTTC.